The rows below give T cell receptor beta chains drawn from one sample of a study of blood T cell repertoires in COVID-19. The protocol was immunoSEQ multiplex PCR, while the TCRdb copy is restricted to in-frame clones and leaves out a portion. The repertoire holds over 200,000 clones, with roughly 91% as singletons. Input material: peripheral blood. These receptors came from a woman between 35 and 50 years old who had recovered from COVID-19. The CDR3 runs from the conserved cysteine through the conserved F or W. Fields, in order: V gene, D gene, CDR3 length, J gene, clone size, CDR3 protein, CDR3 DNA. The D gene is left open where the match is weak. Size is omitted from some rows. Given values are once, few, many or a class for expanded clones.

V: TRBV19
D: TRBD1
length: 15
J: TRBJ1-5
size: NA
CDR3: CASSTRDRPNQPQHF
DNA: TGTGCCAGTAGTACCCGGGACAGACCCAATCAGCCCCAGCATTTT

V: TRBV11-3
D: NA
length: 13
J: TRBJ2-3
size: NA
CDR3: CASSLQGADTQYF
DNA: TGTGCCAGCAGCTTACAGGGCGCAGATACGCAGTATTTT

V: TRBV19
D: TRBD2
length: 17
J: TRBJ2-7
size: NA
CDR3: CASSIGTSGSPTYEQYF
DNA: TGTGCCAGTAGTATTGGGACTAGCGGGAGCCCGACCTACGAGCAGTACTTC

V: TRBV4-1
D: NA
length: 17
J: TRBJ2-1
size: once
CDR3: CASSQDGGSAPSFEQFF
DNA: TGCGCCAGCAGCCAAGATGGCGGTAGCGCCCCCTCTTTCGAGCAGTTCTTC

V: TRBV6-2/TRBV6-3
D: NA
length: 17
J: TRBJ2-3
size: few
CDR3: CASSYSMSLFGGDTQYF
DNA: TGTGCCAGCAGTTACTCGATGTCCCTCTTCGGGGGAGATACGCAGTATTTT

V: TRBV18
D: NA
length: 16
J: TRBJ1-1
size: NA
CDR3: CASSPKQGTGNTEAFF
DNA: TGTGCCAGCTCACCGAAGCAGGGTACGGGGAACACTGAAGCTTTCTTT

V: TRBV2
D: NA
length: 15
J: TRBJ2-5
size: NA
CDR3: CASSDTGFHQETQYF
DNA: TGTGCCAGCAGTGACACAGGGTTCCACCAAGAGACCCAGTACTTC

V: TRBV18
D: TRBD2
length: 17
J: TRBJ2-3
size: NA
CDR3: CASSPGLAGTNTDTQYF
DNA: TGTGCCAGCTCCCCGGGACTAGCGGGGACGAACACAGATACGCAGTATTTT

V: TRBV15
D: NA
length: 11
J: TRBJ2-5
size: NA
CDR3: CATNPRETQYF
DNA: TGTGCCACCAACCCCCGGGAGACCCAGTACTTC

V: TRBV29-1
D: NA
length: 14
J: TRBJ1-2
size: NA
CDR3: CSVGSARGGYGYTF
DNA: TGCAGCGTTGGGTCAGCCCGAGGCGGCTATGGCTACACCTTC

V: TRBV6-5
D: TRBD2
length: 15
J: TRBJ2-7
size: NA
CDR3: CASSYSAGVTYEQYF
DNA: TGTGCCAGCAGTTACTCGGCGGGAGTAACCTACGAGCAGTACTTC

V: TRBV12-3/TRBV12-4
D: NA
length: 11
J: TRBJ1-2
size: NA
CDR3: CASSRGAGYTF
DNA: TGTGCCAGCAGTCGGGGGGCGGGCTACACCTTC

V: TRBV27
D: TRBD1
length: 13
J: TRBJ2-1
size: NA
CDR3: CASRRGLYNEQFF
DNA: TGTGCCAGCAGGAGGGGGCTCTACAATGAGCAGTTCTTC

V: TRBV30
D: TRBD1
length: 11
J: TRBJ1-2
size: NA
CDR3: CASQGAGGYTF
DNA: TGTGCCTCCCAGGGGGCGGGCGGCTACACCTTC

V: TRBV29-1
D: TRBD1
length: 12
J: TRBJ2-7
size: NA
CDR3: CSGGTGIHEQYF
DNA: TGCAGCGGTGGGACAGGGATCCACGAGCAGTACTTC

V: TRBV6-6
D: NA
length: 14
J: TRBJ2-4
size: NA
CDR3: CASSARGAKNIQYF
DNA: TGTGCCAGCAGTGCCCGGGGGGCCAAAAACATTCAGTACTTC

V: TRBV4-2
D: NA
length: 11
J: TRBJ1-2
size: NA
CDR3: CASSPGGGYTF
DNA: TGTGCCAGCAGCCCGGGGGGTGGCTACACCTTC

V: TRBV5-3
D: TRBD2
length: 15
J: TRBJ2-1
size: NA
CDR3: CARSAKLAAPSEQFF
DNA: TGTGCCAGAAGCGCCAAACTAGCGGCACCCAGTGAGCAGTTCTTC

V: TRBV2
D: NA
length: 13
J: TRBJ1-3
size: NA
CDR3: CASSAQAGNTIYF
DNA: TGTGCCAGCAGTGCCCAGGCTGGAAACACCATATATTTT

V: TRBV5-6
D: TRBD1
length: 15
J: TRBJ1-4
size: NA
CDR3: CASSLIGRGNEKLFF
DNA: TGTGCCAGCAGCTTGATCGGCAGGGGGAATGAAAAACTGTTTTTT

V: TRBV5-1
D: TRBD1
length: 16
J: TRBJ1-1
size: NA
CDR3: CASSSTGAQGYTEAFF
DNA: TGCGCCAGCAGTTCGACAGGGGCACAGGGGTACACTGAAGCTTTCTTT

V: TRBV3-1/TRBV3-2
D: TRBD1
length: 14
J: TRBJ1-2
size: NA
CDR3: CASSLAVRQGGYTF
DNA: TGTGCCAGCAGCCTCGCGGTGAGACAGGGTGGCTACACCTTC

V: TRBV24-1
D: TRBD2
length: 13
J: TRBJ2-1
size: NA
CDR3: CATSDFQRGEQFF
DNA: TGTGCCACCAGTGATTTTCAGCGGGGTGAGCAGTTCTTC

V: TRBV7-9
D: NA
length: 15
J: TRBJ1-6
size: few
CDR3: CASSLRGSDNSPLHF
DNA: TGTGCCAGCAGCTTAAGGGGGAGTGATAATTCACCCCTCCACTTT

V: TRBV5-1
D: NA
length: 14
J: TRBJ1-2
size: NA
CDR3: CASSLGQVNYGYTF
DNA: TGCGCCAGCAGCTTGGGACAGGTTAACTATGGCTACACCTTC

V: TRBV5-1
D: TRBD2
length: 15
J: TRBJ2-5
size: NA
CDR3: CASSLSGTKQETQYF
DNA: TGCGCCAGCAGCTTGTCCGGGACTAAACAAGAGACCCAGTACTTC

V: TRBV20-1
D: NA
length: 10
J: TRBJ2-3
size: NA
CDR3: CSAPVDTQYF
DNA: TGCAGTGCCCCGGTGGATACGCAGTATTTT

V: TRBV2
D: TRBD1
length: 16
J: TRBJ1-5
size: NA
CDR3: CASSGTGTGSNQPQHF
DNA: TGTGCCAGCAGCGGAACCGGGACAGGGAGCAATCAGCCCCAGCATTTT

V: TRBV5-5
D: NA
length: 12
J: TRBJ1-5
size: few
CDR3: CASSSPPGPQHF
DNA: TGTGCCAGCAGCTCCCCTCCAGGGCCCCAGCATTTT

V: TRBV7-2
D: NA
length: 15
J: TRBJ2-1
size: few
CDR3: CASGGGGRSYNEQFF
DNA: TGTGCCAGCGGTGGCGGAGGTAGGTCCTACAATGAGCAGTTCTTC

V: TRBV4-1
D: TRBD2
length: 19
J: TRBJ2-1
size: NA
CDR3: CASSPPLFGLAADYNEQFF
DNA: TGCGCCAGCAGCCCACCCCTATTCGGACTAGCGGCCGACTACAATGAGCAGTTCTTC

V: TRBV7-5
D: NA
length: 15
J: TRBJ2-7
size: NA
CDR3: CATPLATGVSYEQYF
DNA: TGTGCCACCCCACTAGCTACAGGGGTGTCCTACGAGCAGTACTTC

V: TRBV27
D: NA
length: 15
J: TRBJ1-5
size: few
CDR3: CASSKGDWGNQPQHF
DNA: TGTGCCAGCAGCAAAGGGGATTGGGGCAATCAGCCCCAGCATTTT

V: TRBV19
D: NA
length: 13
J: TRBJ1-1
size: NA
CDR3: CACRGRGDTEAFF
DNA: TGTGCCTGCAGGGGCAGGGGTGACACTGAAGCTTTCTTT

V: TRBV19
D: NA
length: 14
J: TRBJ1-5
size: NA
CDR3: CASRDWDSNQPQHF
DNA: TGTGCCAGTAGGGACTGGGATAGCAATCAGCCCCAGCATTTT

V: TRBV3-1/TRBV3-2
D: NA
length: 16
J: TRBJ2-2
size: NA
CDR3: CASSPRGGENTGELFF
DNA: TGTGCCAGCAGCCCAAGGGGCGGGGAAAACACCGGGGAGCTGTTTTTT

V: TRBV6-5
D: NA
length: 15
J: TRBJ1-1
size: NA
CDR3: CASSYPFGQGSEAFF
DNA: TGTGCCAGCAGTTATCCGTTTGGGCAGGGCTCTGAAGCTTTCTTT

V: TRBV14
D: NA
length: 13
J: TRBJ1-2
size: NA
CDR3: CASSQEGGWGYTF
DNA: TGTGCCAGCAGCCAAGAGGGAGGGTGGGGCTACACCTTC